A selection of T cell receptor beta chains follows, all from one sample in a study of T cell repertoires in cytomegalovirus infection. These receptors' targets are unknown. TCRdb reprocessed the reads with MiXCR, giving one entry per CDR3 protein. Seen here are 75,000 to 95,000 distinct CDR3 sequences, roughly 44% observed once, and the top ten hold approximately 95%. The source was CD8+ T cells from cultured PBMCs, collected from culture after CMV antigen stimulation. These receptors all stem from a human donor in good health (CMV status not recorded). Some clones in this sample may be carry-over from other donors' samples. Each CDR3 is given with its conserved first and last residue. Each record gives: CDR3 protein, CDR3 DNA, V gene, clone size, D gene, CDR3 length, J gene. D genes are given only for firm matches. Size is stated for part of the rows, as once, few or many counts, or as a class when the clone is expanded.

CDR3: CASSLAPPTLSYEQYF
DNA: TGTGCCAGCAGTTTAGCGCCCCCCACTCTTTCCTACGAGCAGTACTTC
V: TRBV12-3/TRBV12-4
size: .
D: .
length: 16
J: TRBJ2-7

CDR3: CASSSPGFGSYEQYF
DNA: TGTGCCAGCAGCTCCCCAGGGTTCGGCTCCTACGAGCAGTACTTC
V: TRBV7-4
size: .
D: .
length: 15
J: TRBJ2-7

CDR3: CASSQAEDSPLHF
DNA: TGCGCCAGCAGCCAAGCAGAGGATTCACCCCTCCACTTT
V: TRBV4-1
size: .
D: .
length: 13
J: TRBJ1-6

CDR3: CASSLGETAGYEQYF
DNA: TGTGCCAGCAGCTTAGGGGAGACCGCTGGCTACGAGCAGTACTTC
V: TRBV7-4
size: .
D: .
length: 15
J: TRBJ2-7

CDR3: CASSQREGATNEKLFF
DNA: TGCGCCAGCAGCCAGCGAGAGGGGGCAACTAATGAAAAACTGTTTTTT
V: TRBV4-1
size: .
D: .
length: 16
J: TRBJ1-4

CDR3: CASSYRDPDSLRETQYF
DNA: TGTGCCAGCAGTTACCGCGACCCGGACAGTTTGAGGGAGACCCAGTACTTC
V: TRBV6-6
size: .
D: .
length: 17
J: TRBJ2-5

CDR3: CASSPYRGQNNEQFF
DNA: TGTGCCAGCAGCCCCTACAGGGGCCAGAACAATGAGCAGTTCTTC
V: TRBV4-2
size: .
D: TRBD1
length: 15
J: TRBJ2-1

CDR3: CASSEGRANYEQYF
DNA: TGTGCCAGCAGTGAAGGCAGAGCCAACTACGAGCAGTACTTC
V: TRBV2
size: .
D: .
length: 14
J: TRBJ2-7

CDR3: CASSLGGGRLYGYTF
DNA: TGTGCCAGCAGCTTAGGGGGGGGGCGCCTCTATGGCTACACCTTC
V: TRBV7-8
size: .
D: .
length: 15
J: TRBJ1-2

CDR3: CASSPGQEAFF
DNA: TGTGCCAGCAGCCCGGGACAAGAAGCTTTCTTT
V: TRBV7-1
size: few
D: .
length: 11
J: TRBJ1-1

CDR3: CASSVGGTTEAFF
DNA: TGTGCCAGCAGCGTCGGGGGGACCACTGAAGCTTTCTTT
V: TRBV9
size: .
D: .
length: 13
J: TRBJ1-1

CDR3: CASTRQALRDTQYF
DNA: TGTGCCAGCACCCGACAGGCCCTCCGGGATACGCAGTATTTT
V: TRBV7-8
size: .
D: .
length: 14
J: TRBJ2-3

CDR3: CASSLMGVGVKTEAFF
DNA: TGTGCCAGCAGTTTAATGGGCGTCGGTGTGAAAACTGAAGCTTTCTTT
V: TRBV28
size: few
D: .
length: 16
J: TRBJ1-1

CDR3: CATSRDGGHYGYTF
DNA: TGTGCCACCAGCAGAGATGGGGGGCACTATGGCTACACCTTC
V: TRBV15
size: .
D: .
length: 14
J: TRBJ1-2

CDR3: CASSFGGQGICEQYF
DNA: TGTGCCAGCAGCTTTGGAGGGCAGGGAATCTGCGAGCAGTACTTC
V: TRBV27
size: once
D: .
length: 15
J: TRBJ2-7

CDR3: CASSGPAARGDTQYF
DNA: TGTGCCAGCAGTGGGCCAGCGGCCCGCGGCGATACGCAGTATTTT
V: TRBV6-5
size: .
D: .
length: 15
J: TRBJ2-3

CDR3: CASSLAAGGNTGELFF
DNA: TGTGCCAGCAGCTTAGCAGCGGGGGGGAACACCGGGGAGCTGTTTTTT
V: TRBV7-8
size: few
D: TRBD2
length: 16
J: TRBJ2-2

CDR3: CASSFRDRPTDTQYF
DNA: TGTGCCAGCTCTTTCCGGGACAGGCCCACAGATACGCAGTATTTT
V: TRBV27
size: .
D: TRBD1
length: 15
J: TRBJ2-3

CDR3: CASSLFRQGPTYEQYF
DNA: TGTGCCAGCAGCTTATTCCGACAGGGACCGACCTACGAGCAGTACTTC
V: TRBV7-2
size: few
D: TRBD1
length: 16
J: TRBJ2-7

CDR3: CASSLDRTEAFF
DNA: TGCGCCAGCAGCTTGGACAGGACTGAAGCTTTCTTT
V: TRBV5-1
size: .
D: .
length: 12
J: TRBJ1-1

CDR3: CASSKSGPHEQFF
DNA: TGTGCCAGCAGCAAGAGCGGGCCCCATGAGCAGTTCTTC
V: TRBV7-8
size: .
D: .
length: 13
J: TRBJ2-1

CDR3: CASSPTAGETLYGYTF
DNA: TGTGCCAGCAGCCCAACGGCGGGGGAGACACTCTATGGCTACACCTTC
V: TRBV7-6
size: .
D: .
length: 16
J: TRBJ1-2

CDR3: CASKRDSQNEKLFF
DNA: TGTGCCAGCAAAAGGGACAGTCAAAATGAAAAACTGTTTTTT
V: TRBV6-1
size: .
D: TRBD1
length: 14
J: TRBJ1-4

CDR3: CARIGANNNEQFF
DNA: TGTGCCAGGATAGGGGCCAACAACAATGAGCAGTTCTTC
V: TRBV2
size: once
D: .
length: 13
J: TRBJ2-1

CDR3: CASTLSGRGNTGELFF
DNA: TGTGCCAGCACCCTTAGCGGGAGGGGGAACACCGGGGAGCTGTTTTTT
V: TRBV28
size: .
D: TRBD2
length: 16
J: TRBJ2-2

CDR3: CASSPLLGRDIQYF
DNA: TGTGCCAGCAGCCCCCTACTTGGCAGGGACATTCAGTACTTC
V: TRBV5-8
size: .
D: .
length: 14
J: TRBJ2-4